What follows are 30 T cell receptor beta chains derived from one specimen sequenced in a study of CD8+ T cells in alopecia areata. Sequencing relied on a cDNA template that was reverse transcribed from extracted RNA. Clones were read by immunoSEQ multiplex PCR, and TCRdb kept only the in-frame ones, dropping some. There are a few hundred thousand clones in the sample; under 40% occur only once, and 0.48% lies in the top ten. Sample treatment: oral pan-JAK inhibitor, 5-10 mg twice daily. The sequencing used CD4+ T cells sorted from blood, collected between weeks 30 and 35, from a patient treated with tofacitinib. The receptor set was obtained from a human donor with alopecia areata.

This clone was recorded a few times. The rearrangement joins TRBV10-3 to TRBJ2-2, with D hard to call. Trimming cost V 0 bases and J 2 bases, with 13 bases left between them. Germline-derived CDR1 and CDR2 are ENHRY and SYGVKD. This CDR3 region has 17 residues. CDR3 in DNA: TGTGCCATCAGTGAGTCGACTCTAATAAAAAACACCGGGGAGCTGTTTTTT. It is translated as CAISESTLIKNTGELFF.

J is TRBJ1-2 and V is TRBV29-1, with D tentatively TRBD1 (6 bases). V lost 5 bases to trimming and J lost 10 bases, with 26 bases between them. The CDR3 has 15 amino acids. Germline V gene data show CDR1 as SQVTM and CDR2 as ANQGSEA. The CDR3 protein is CSVNLFLKGQTYYTF. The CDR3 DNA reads TGCAGCGTTAATTTGTTTCTTAAGGGACAAACCTACTACACCTTC.

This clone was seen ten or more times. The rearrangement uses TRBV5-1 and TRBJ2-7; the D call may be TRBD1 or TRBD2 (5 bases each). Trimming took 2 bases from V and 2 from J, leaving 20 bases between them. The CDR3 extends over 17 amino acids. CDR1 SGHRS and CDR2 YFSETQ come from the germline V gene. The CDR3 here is CASSFLSRDLGPYEQYF. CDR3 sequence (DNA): TGCGCCAGCAGCTTTTTATCCCGGGACCTTGGCCCCTACGAGCAGTACTTC.

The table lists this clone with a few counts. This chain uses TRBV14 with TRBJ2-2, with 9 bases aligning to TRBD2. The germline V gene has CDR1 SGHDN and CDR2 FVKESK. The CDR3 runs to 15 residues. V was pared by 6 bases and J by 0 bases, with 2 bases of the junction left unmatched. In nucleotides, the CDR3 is TGTGCCAGCAGGTTAGCGGGAGCGAACACCGGGGAGCTGTTTTTT. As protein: CASRLAGANTGELFF.

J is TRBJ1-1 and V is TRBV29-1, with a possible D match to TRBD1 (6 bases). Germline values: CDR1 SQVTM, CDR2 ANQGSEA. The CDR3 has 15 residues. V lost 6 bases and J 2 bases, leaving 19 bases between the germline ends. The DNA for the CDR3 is TGCAGCGTGCGCACCCTGGACAGTACCAACACTGAAGCTTTCTTT. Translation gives CSVRTLDSTNTEAFF.

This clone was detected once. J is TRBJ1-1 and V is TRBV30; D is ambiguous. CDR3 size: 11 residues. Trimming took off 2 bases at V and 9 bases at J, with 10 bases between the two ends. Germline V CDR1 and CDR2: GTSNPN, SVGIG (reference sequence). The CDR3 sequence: CAWSHVQKAFF. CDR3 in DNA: TGTGCCTGGAGTCACGTCCAGAAAGCTTTCTTT.

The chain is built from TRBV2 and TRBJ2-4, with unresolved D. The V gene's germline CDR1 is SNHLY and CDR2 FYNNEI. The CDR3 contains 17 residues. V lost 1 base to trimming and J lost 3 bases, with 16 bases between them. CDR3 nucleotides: TGTGCCAGCAGTGAAGAAGGGCGGTCCCCAGGCAAAAACATTCAGTACTTC. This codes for CASSEEGRSPGKNIQYF.

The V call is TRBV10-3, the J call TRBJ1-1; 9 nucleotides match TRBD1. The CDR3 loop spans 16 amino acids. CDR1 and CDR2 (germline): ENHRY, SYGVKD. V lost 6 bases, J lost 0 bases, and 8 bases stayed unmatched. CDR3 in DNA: TGTGCCATCAGGGTGGAAGGACAGGGGATGAACACTGAAGCTTTCTTT. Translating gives CAIRVEGQGMNTEAFF.

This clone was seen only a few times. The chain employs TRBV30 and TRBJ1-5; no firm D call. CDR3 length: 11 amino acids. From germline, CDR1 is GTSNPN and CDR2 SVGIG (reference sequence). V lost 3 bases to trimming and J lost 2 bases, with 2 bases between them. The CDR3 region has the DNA TGTGCCTGGAGGGGCAATCAGCCCCAGCATTTT. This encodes CAWRGNQPQHF.

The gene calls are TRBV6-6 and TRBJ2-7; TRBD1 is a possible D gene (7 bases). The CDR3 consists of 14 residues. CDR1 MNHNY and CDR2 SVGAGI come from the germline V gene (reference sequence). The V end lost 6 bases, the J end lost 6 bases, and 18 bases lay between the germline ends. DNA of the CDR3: TGTGCCAGCAGCTCGGGTGCGCAGGGGGGCGAGCAGTACTTC. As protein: CASSSGAQGGEQYF.

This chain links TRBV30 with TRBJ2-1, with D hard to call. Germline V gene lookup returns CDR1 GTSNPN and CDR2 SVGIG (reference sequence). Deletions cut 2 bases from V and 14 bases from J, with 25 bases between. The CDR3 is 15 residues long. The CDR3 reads CAWSTHVPGPRMEFF. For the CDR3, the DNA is TGTGCCTGGAGTACCCACGTCCCCGGACCCCGAATGGAGTTCTTC.

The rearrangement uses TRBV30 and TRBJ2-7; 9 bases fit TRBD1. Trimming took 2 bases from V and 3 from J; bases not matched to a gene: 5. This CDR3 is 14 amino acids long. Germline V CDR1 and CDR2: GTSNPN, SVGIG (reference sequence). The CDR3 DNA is TGTGCCTGGAGTCCCGGGACAGGGAACTACGAGCAGTACTTC. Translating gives CAWSPGTGNYEQYF.

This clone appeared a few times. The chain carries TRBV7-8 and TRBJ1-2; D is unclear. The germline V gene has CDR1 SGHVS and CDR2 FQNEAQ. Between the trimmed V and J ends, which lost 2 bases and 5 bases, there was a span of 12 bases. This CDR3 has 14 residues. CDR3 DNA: TGTGCCAGCAGCTTAAGGATCTCCGGGTATGGCTACACCTTC. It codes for CASSLRISGYGYTF.

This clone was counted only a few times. The CDR3 DNA is TGTGCCTGGACCCGCGCGGCCCACCCCGCCGAGCAGTACTTC. Encoded protein: CAWTRAAHPAEQYF. The rearrangement links TRBV30 to TRBJ2-7, with D uncertain. Germline V gene data show CDR1 as GTSNPN and CDR2 as SVGIG (reference sequence). CDR3 length equals 14 residues. The V and J ends lost 4 bases and 6 bases respectively, with 19 bases between them.

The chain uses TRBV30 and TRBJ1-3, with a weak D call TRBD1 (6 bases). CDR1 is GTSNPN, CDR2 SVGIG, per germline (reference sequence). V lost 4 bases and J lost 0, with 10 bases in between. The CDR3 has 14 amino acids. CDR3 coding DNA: TGTGCCTGGAAGGGGGACCACTCTGGAAACACCATATATTTT. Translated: CAWKGDHSGNTIYF.

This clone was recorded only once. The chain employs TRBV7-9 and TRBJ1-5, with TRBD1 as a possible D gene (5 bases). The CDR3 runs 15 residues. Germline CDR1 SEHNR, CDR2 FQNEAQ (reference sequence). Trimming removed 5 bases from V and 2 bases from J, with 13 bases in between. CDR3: CASSPEGGGNQPQHF. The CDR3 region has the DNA TGTGCCAGCAGCCCGGAGGGAGGGGGCAATCAGCCCCAGCATTTT.

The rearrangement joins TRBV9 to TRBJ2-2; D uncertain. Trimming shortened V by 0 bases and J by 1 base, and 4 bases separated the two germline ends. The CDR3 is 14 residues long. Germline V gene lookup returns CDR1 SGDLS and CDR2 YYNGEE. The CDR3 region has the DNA TGTGCCAGCAGCGTAGTCGGGAACACCGGGGAGCTGTTTTTT. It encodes CASSVVGNTGELFF.

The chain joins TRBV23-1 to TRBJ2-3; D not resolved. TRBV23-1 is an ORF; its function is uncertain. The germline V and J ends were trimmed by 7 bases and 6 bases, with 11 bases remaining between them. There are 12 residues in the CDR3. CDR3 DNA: TGCGCCAGCACCCTCTTGGAGGATACGCAGTATTTT. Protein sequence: CASTLLEDTQYF.

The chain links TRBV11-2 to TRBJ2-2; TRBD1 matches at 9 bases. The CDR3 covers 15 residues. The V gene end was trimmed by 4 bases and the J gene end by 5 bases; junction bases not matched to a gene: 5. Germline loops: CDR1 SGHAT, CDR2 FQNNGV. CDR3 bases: TGTGCCAGCAGCTCCCAGACAGGGGGGACCGGGGAGCTGTTTTTT. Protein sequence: CASSSQTGGTGELFF.

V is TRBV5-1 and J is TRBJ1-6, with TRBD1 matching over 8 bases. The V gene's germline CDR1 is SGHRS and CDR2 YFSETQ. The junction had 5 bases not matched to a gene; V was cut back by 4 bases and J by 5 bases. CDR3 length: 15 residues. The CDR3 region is CASSTRTGHNSPLHF. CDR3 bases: TGCGCCAGCAGCACCAGGACAGGGCATAATTCACCCCTCCACTTT.

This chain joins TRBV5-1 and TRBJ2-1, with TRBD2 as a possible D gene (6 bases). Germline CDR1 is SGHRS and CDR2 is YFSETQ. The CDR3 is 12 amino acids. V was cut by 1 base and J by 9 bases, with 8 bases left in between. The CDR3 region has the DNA TGCGCCAGCAGCTTGTGGCGGGGTGAGCAGTTCTTC. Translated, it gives CASSLWRGEQFF.

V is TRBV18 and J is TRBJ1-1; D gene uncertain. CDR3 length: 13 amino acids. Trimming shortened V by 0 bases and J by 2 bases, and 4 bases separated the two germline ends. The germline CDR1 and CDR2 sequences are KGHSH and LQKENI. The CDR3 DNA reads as TGTGCCAGCTCACCACCGGAAAACACTGAAGCTTTCTTT. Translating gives CASSPPENTEAFF.

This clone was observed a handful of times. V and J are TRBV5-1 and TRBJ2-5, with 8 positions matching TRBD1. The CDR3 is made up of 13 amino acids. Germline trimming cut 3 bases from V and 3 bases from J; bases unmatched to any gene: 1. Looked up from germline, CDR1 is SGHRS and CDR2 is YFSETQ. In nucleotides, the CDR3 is TGCGCCAGCAGCTCGACAGGGGAAGAGACCCAGTACTTC. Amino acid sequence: CASSSTGEETQYF.

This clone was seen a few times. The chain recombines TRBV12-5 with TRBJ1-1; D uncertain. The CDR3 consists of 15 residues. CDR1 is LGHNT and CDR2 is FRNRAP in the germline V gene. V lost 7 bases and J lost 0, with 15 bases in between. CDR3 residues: CASAFSRVLNTEAFF. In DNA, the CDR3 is TGTGCTAGTGCCTTCTCGCGGGTATTGAACACTGAAGCTTTCTTT.

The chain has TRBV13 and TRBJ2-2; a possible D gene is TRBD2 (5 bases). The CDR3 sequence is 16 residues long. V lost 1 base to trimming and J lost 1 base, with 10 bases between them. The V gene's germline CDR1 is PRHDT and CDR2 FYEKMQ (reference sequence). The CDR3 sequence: CASSLEAGVNTGELFF. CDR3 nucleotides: TGTGCCAGCAGCTTAGAGGCGGGCGTGAACACCGGGGAGCTGTTTTTT.

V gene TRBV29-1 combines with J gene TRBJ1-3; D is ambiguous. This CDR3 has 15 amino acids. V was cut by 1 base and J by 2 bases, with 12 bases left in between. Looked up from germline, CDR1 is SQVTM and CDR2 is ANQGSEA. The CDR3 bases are TGCAGCGTTGAAGCGGGCAAGACCCCTGGAAACACCATATATTTT. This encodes CSVEAGKTPGNTIYF.

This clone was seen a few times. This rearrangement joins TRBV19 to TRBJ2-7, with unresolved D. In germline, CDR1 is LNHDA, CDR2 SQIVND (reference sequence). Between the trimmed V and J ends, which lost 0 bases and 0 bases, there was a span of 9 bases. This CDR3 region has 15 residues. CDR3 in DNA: TGTGCCAGTAGTATAGAGGTCCGAGCCTCCTACGAGCAGTACTTC. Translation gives CASSIEVRASYEQYF.

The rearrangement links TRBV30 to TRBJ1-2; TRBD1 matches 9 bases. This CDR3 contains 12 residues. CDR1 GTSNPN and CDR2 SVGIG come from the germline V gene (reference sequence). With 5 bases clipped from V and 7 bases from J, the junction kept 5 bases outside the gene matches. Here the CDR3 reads CAWAQGASGYTF. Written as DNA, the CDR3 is TGTGCCTGGGCACAGGGGGCAAGTGGCTACACCTTC.

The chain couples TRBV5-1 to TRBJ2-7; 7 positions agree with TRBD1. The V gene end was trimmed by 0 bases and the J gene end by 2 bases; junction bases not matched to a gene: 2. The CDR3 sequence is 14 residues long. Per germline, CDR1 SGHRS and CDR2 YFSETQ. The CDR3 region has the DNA TGCGCCAGCAGCTTGGGTAGGGGGCCCTACGAGCAGTACTTC. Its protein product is CASSLGRGPYEQYF.

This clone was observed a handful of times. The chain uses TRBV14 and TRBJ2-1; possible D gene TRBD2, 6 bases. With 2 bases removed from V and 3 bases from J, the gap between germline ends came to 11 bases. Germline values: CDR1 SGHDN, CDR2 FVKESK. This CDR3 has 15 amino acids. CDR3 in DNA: TGTGCCAGCAGCCAATACTCGGGACTCTACAATGAGCAGTTCTTC. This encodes CASSQYSGLYNEQFF.